The 17 T cell receptor beta chains below were found in one sample sequenced in a study of shared clonotypes between healthy human individuals. Sequencing was performed with immunoSEQ multiplex PCR; in TCRdb, only in-frame clones are kept and a portion is missing. Here the sample spans over a million clones, around 97% being singletons. What was sequenced was naive CD4+ T cells sorted from blood. The subset denotes: CD45RA+ positively selected. The receptors here all came from a man younger than 45 in good health.

The rearrangement joins TRBV7-2 to TRBJ2-1, with D hard to call. Per the germline V gene, CDR1 is SGHTA and CDR2 is FQGNSA. This CDR3 is built from 15 residues. V was clipped by 2 bases and J by 0 bases, with 8 bases between them. The CDR3 sequence is CASSLYPGSYNEQFF. The CDR3 DNA sequence: TGTGCCAGCAGCTTATACCCAGGCTCCTACAATGAGCAGTTCTTC.

The V call is TRBV6-5, the J call TRBJ2-3; D unresolved. Germline V CDR1 and CDR2: MNHEY, SVGAGI. V shed 2 bases and J shed 1 base, with 10 bases lying between them. The CDR3 has 15 amino acids. CDR3: CASSYQAARTDTQYF. CDR3 sequence (DNA): TGTGCCAGCAGTTACCAGGCGGCCCGCACAGATACGCAGTATTTT.

This clone was seen more than once but under ten times. This same CDR3 is encoded by further DNA sequences in the sample. This chain connects TRBV5-1 to TRBJ2-7, with 9 nucleotides matching TRBD2. Looked up from germline, CDR1 is SGHRS and CDR2 is YFSETQ. J was trimmed by 1 base and V by 5 bases; bases with no gene match: 4. This CDR3 contains 14 residues. DNA for the CDR3: TGCGCCAGCAGGCTAGCGGGATCTTCCTACGAGCAGTACTTC. It encodes CASRLAGSSYEQYF.

The gene calls are TRBV2 and TRBJ2-3; D gene ambiguous. Trimming took off 4 bases at V and 5 bases at J, with 7 bases between the two ends. CDR3 length: 12 amino acids. Germline CDR1 is SNHLY and CDR2 is FYNNEI. DNA for the CDR3: TGTGCCAGCAGTGTGGAGCAAGATACGCAGTATTTT. Its translation: CASSVEQDTQYF.

This clone occurred once. The chain links TRBV18 to TRBJ1-1, with D possibly being TRBD1 (5 bases). This CDR3 has 16 amino acids. V lost 1 base and J lost 0, with 12 bases in between. Per germline, CDR1 KGHSH and CDR2 LQKENI. The CDR3 region has the DNA TGTGCCAGCTCACCACTCGGGGACTCGATGAACACTGAAGCTTTCTTT. Protein: CASSPLGDSMNTEAFF.

This chain connects TRBV18 to TRBJ2-3, with D perhaps given as TRBD1 or TRBD2 (5 bases each). V was clipped by 1 base and J by 7 bases, with 36 bases between them. The CDR3 has 22 amino acids. Looked up from germline, CDR1 is KGHSH and CDR2 is LQKENI. The CDR3 DNA reads as TGTGCCAGCTCACCACTCCGGACACTCCGGATCGTGGGACCAGGGATGGGAAATACGCAGTATTTT. It translates to CASSPLRTLRIVGPGMGNTQYF.

The chain is built from TRBV7-8 and TRBJ2-1, with 7 bases lining up with TRBD2. The germline CDR1 and CDR2 sequences are SGHVS and FQNEAQ. The V segment lost 6 bases and the J segment 2 bases; nucleotides outside the gene matches: 19. CDR3 size: 19 residues. The CDR3 region is CASRRIRLADDTTYNEQFF. DNA for the CDR3: TGTGCCAGCAGACGAATCCGGCTAGCGGACGACACTACCTACAATGAGCAGTTCTTC.

The chain uses TRBV5-4 and TRBJ2-6; D perhaps matches TRBD2 (5 bases). From germline, CDR1 is SGHNT and CDR2 YYREEE (reference sequence). Trimming cost V 4 bases and J 0 bases, with 8 bases left between them. This CDR3 spans 15 amino acids. CDR3 DNA: TGTGCCAGCAGCCCTCGGGGCTCTGGGGCCAACGTCCTGACTTTC. Its protein is CASSPRGSGANVLTF. The variable domain in full, with the rest retrieved from reference TRBV5-4 and TRBJ2-6, is ETGVTQSPTHLIKTRGQQVTLRCSSQSGHNTVSWYQQALGQGPQFIFQYYREEENGRGNFPPRFSGLQFPNYSSELNVNALELDDSALYLCASSPRGSGANVLTFGAGSRLTVL.

As to this clone: The sample holds other DNA sequences that translate to the same CDR3. This chain connects TRBV18 to TRBJ1-4; D remains ambiguous. The CDR3 runs to 14 residues. Germline V gene sequence: CDR1 KGHSH, CDR2 LQKENI. Deletions cut 2 bases from V and 4 bases from J, with 8 bases between. The CDR3 reads CASSPSSGNEKLFF. The CDR3, as DNA: TGTGCCAGCTCACCATCATCGGGTAATGAAAAACTGTTTTTT.

The chain employs TRBV18 and TRBJ1-1; no clear D. The CDR3 has 15 amino acids. V lost 0 bases, J lost 5 bases, and 13 bases lay in between. Germline V gives CDR1 KGHSH, CDR2 LQKENI. This chain's CDR3 is CASSPPIGPWTEAFF. Here the CDR3 DNA reads TGTGCCAGCTCACCACCAATAGGGCCGTGGACTGAAGCTTTCTTT.

The chain combines TRBV5-8 with TRBJ2-3; tentatively, D is TRBD1 or TRBD2 (5 bases each). V was clipped by 7 bases and J by 4 bases, with 16 bases between them. The CDR3 has 14 residues. Germline CDR1 is SGHTS and CDR2 is YDEGEE. CDR3 sequence: CASAGPQGADTQYF. DNA of the CDR3: TGTGCCAGCGCGGGTCCTCAAGGGGCAGATACGCAGTATTTT.

This sequence joins TRBV27 and TRBJ2-7; D remains unclear. V shed 8 bases and J shed 0 bases, with 14 bases lying between them. Germline loops: CDR1 MNHEY, CDR2 SMNVEV (reference sequence). CDR3 length: 14 amino acids. As DNA, the CDR3 is TGTGCCAGCGAGATCTCGCCGAGCTCCTACGAGCAGTACTTC. Encoded protein: CASEISPSSYEQYF.

The chain recombines TRBV28 with TRBJ1-2, with 8 nucleotides matching TRBD1. Germline V lookup: CDR1 MDHEN, CDR2 SYDVKM. The CDR3 has 13 residues. Trimming took 6 bases from V and 7 from J; bases not matched to a gene: 7. The CDR3: CASRSQGAAGYTF. Written as DNA, the CDR3 is TGTGCCAGCAGAAGCCAGGGGGCGGCTGGCTACACCTTC.

V and J are TRBV5-1 and TRBJ2-5, with a tentative D call TRBD2 (5 bases). The CDR3 covers 15 residues. The V end lost 0 bases, the J end lost 3 bases, and 12 bases lay between the germline ends. Germline CDR1 SGHRS, CDR2 YFSETQ. For the CDR3, the DNA is TGCGCCAGCAGCTTGGGCCGGGATTGGGAAGAGACCCAGTACTTC. It encodes CASSLGRDWEETQYF.

The chain recombines TRBV2 with TRBJ1-4; D remains unclear. Germline V gene data show CDR1 as SNHLY and CDR2 as FYNNEI. The CDR3 is 14 residues long. Trimming shortened V by 8 bases and J by 6 bases, and 16 bases separated the two germline ends. In DNA, the CDR3 is TGTGCCAGCGCAAGTGAAGGACCCTATGAAAAACTGTTTTTT. It encodes CASASEGPYEKLFF.

The chain couples TRBV23-1 to TRBJ1-4; 8 bases fit TRBD1. TRBV23-1 is an open reading frame whose function is uncertain. The CDR3 spans 18 residues. Losses at the gene ends were 10 bases for V and 3 bases for J; bases not matched to a gene: 19. CDR3 loop: CAILEIRTGRIANEKLFF. The DNA of the CDR3 is TGCGCCATCCTAGAGATCAGGACAGGGAGAATAGCTAATGAAAAACTGTTTTTT.

The sample holds a few counts of this clone. This rearrangement joins TRBV15 to TRBJ1-5, with 7 bases fitting TRBD1. After removal of 3 bases from V and 6 bases from J, the junction contained 8 bases not matched to a gene. Germline V gene data show CDR1 as LNHNV and CDR2 as YYDKDF (reference sequence). CDR3 length equals 15 residues. This CDR3 is CATSSRLGGRQPQHF. The CDR3 DNA reads as TGTGCCACCAGCAGCCGGCTAGGGGGCCGTCAGCCCCAGCATTTT.